One T cell receptor (beta chain) is described in this entry. Its antigen is currently unknown. These data belong to a study of cytomegalovirus exposure and HLA in healthy donors. The study's findings and limits: Overall, approximately 150 TCR beta chains were annotated as cytomegalovirus-associated. Exclusion as indistinguishable affected some V segments, including TRBV6-2 and TRBV6-3.

The CDR3 loop spans 14 amino acids. With V trimmed by 5 bases and J by 6 bases, 5 bases remained unmatched. Germline V gene lookup returns CDR1 MNHEY and CDR2 SVGAGI. Vbeta (60) and Jbeta (13) primers were used in the PCR. Method: immunoSEQ multiplex PCR; TCRdb's copy keeps in-frame clones and lacks some. Among about 130,000 clones listed, around three quarters were seen once. Sequenced sample: PBMCs. This TCR derives from a man aged 35 to 55 in good health and CMV-seronegative. The chain uses TRBV6-5 and TRBJ2-1, with 9 bases aligning to TRBD1. The CDR3 region has the DNA TGTGCCAGCAGTCCGGGACAGGGAGGCAATGAGCAGTTCTTC. This encodes CASSPGQGGNEQFF.